This T cell receptor (beta chain) was sequenced during a study of T cell responses to AZD1222 COVID-19 vaccine. Study findings and constraints: Per reports, nearly half of all spike-specific TCRs target regions that are unmutated in variants.

The CDR3 spans 15 residues. Germline loops: CDR1 MGHRA, CDR2 YSYEKL. Trimming removed 0 bases from V and 2 bases from J, with 10 bases in between. TCRdb's copy holds only in-frame clones and misses some; the assay was immunoSEQ multiplex PCR. This table has approximately 60,000 clones, approximately 86% appearing once. Comment on this clone: Its antigen is not known.

The starting material was peripheral blood, obtained on day 0 of AZD1222 vaccination. The chain is built from TRBV4-1 and TRBJ1-2; possible D gene TRBD1, 5 bases. The origin of this receptor is an adult in good health. The CDR3 sequence: CASSQDGQGNYGYTF. DNA for the CDR3: TGCGCCAGCAGCCAAGATGGGCAGGGAAACTATGGCTACACCTTC.